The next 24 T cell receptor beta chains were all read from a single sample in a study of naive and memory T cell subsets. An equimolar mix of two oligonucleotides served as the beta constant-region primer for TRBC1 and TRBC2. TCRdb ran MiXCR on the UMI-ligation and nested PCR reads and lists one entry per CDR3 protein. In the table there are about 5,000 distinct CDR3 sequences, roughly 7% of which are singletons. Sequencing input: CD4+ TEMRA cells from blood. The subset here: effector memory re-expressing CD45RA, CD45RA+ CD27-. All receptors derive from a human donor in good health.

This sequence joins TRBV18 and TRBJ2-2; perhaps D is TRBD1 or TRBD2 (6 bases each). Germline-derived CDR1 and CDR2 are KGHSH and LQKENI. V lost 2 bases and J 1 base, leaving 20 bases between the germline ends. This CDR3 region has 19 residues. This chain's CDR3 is CASSPGESGAQRNTGELFF. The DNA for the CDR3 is TGTGCCAGCTCACCAGGGGAATCGGGGGCGCAACGGAACACCGGGGAGCTGTTTTTT.

This chain's CDR3 is CASRKGTNTEAFF. CDR3 DNA sequence: TGTGCCAGCAGGAAGGGGACGAACACTGAAGCTTTCTTT. The chain recombines TRBV7-6 with TRBJ1-1, with a weak D call TRBD1 (5 bases). Trimming left V 6 bases short and J 1 base short, with 9 bases between. This CDR3 comprises 13 residues. Germline CDR1 SGHVS, CDR2 FNYEAQ.

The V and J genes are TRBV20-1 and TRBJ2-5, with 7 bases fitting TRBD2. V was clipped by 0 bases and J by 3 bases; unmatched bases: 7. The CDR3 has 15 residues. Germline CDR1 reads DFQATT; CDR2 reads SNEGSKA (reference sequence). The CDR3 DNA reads TGCAGTGCTAGAGATGCGGGAGTCGGAAAAGAGACCCAGTACTTC. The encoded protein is CSARDAGVGKETQYF.

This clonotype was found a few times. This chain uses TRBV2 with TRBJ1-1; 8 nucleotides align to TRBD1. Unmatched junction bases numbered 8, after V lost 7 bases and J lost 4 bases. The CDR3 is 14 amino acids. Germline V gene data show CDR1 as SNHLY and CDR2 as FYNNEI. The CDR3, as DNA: TGTGCCAGCAAGAGGACAGGGTCGAGCACTGAAGCTTTCTTT. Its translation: CASKRTGSSTEAFF.

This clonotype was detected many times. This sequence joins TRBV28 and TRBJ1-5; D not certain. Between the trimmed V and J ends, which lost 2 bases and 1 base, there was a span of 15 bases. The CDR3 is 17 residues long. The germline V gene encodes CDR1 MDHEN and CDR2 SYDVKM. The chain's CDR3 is CASSLPILIGSNQPQHF. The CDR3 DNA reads TGTGCCAGCAGTTTACCCATATTAATAGGGAGCAATCAGCCCCAGCATTTT.

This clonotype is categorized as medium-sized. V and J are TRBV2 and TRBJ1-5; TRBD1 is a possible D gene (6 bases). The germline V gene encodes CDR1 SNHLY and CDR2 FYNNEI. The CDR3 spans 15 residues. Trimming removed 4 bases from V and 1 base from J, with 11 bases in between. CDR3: CASSGMDRSNQPQHF. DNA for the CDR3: TGTGCCAGCAGTGGAATGGACAGAAGCAATCAGCCCCAGCATTTT.

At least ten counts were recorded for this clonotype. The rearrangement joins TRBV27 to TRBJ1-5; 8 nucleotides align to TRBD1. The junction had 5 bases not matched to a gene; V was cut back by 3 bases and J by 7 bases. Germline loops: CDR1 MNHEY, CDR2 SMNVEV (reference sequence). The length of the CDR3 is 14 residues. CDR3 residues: CASSFQGAGQPQHF. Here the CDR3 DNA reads TGTGCCAGCAGTTTTCAGGGGGCAGGCCAGCCCCAGCATTTT.

DNA of the CDR3: TGTGCCAGCTCACTCGATGGGGCACAAAACTATGGCTACACCTTC. The encoded protein is CASSLDGAQNYGYTF. The J gene is TRBJ1-2, the V gene TRBV18, with a tentative D call TRBD1 (5 bases). V dropped 4 bases and J dropped 2 bases, with 14 bases sitting between them. The V gene's germline CDR1 is KGHSH and CDR2 LQKENI. The CDR3 runs 15 residues.

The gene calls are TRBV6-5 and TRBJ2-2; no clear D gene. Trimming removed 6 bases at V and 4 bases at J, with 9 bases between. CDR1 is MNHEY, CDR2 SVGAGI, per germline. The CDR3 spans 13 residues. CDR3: CASSRPSTGELFF. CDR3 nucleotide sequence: TGTGCCAGCAGCCGCCCTTCCACCGGGGAGCTGTTTTTT.

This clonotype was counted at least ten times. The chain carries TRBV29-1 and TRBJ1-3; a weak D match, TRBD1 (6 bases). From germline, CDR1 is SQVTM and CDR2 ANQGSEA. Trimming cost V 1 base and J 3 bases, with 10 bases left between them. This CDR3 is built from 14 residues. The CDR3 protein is CSVEGDISGNTIYF. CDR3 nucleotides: TGCAGCGTTGAAGGGGACATAAGTGGAAACACCATATATTTT.

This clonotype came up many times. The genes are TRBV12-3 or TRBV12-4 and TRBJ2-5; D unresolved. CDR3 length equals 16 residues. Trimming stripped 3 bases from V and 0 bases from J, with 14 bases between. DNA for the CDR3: TGTGCCAGCAGTTTTAATTCTGCAAGGTACCAAGAGACCCAGTACTTC. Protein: CASSFNSARYQETQYF.

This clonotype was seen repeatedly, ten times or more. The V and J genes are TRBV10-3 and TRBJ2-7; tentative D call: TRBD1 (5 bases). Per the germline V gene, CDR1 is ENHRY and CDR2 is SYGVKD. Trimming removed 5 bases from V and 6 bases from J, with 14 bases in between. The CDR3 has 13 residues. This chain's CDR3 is CAISSEQGGEQYF. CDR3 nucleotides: TGTGCCATCAGTTCCGAGCAGGGTGGCGAGCAGTACTTC.

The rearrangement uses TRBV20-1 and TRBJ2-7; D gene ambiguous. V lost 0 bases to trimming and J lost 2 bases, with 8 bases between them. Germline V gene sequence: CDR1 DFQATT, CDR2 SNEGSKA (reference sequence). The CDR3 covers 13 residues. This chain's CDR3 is CSARDSPAYEQYF. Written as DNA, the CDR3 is TGCAGTGCTAGAGATAGTCCCGCCTACGAGCAGTACTTC.

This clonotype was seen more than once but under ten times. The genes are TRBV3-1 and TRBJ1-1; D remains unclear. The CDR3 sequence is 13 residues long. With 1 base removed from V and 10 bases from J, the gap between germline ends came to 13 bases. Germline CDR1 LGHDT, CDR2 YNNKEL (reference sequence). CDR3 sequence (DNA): TGTGCCAGCAGCCAAGGTCTAGGGTCAGGAGCTTTCTTT. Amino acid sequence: CASSQGLGSGAFF.

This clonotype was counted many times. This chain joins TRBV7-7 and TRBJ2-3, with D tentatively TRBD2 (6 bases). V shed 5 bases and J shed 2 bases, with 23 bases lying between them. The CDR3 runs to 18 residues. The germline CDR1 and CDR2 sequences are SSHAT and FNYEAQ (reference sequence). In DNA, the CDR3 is TGTGCCAGCAGCCTCATTCCGCCTAGCGCCGGAAACACAGATACGCAGTATTTT. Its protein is CASSLIPPSAGNTDTQYF.

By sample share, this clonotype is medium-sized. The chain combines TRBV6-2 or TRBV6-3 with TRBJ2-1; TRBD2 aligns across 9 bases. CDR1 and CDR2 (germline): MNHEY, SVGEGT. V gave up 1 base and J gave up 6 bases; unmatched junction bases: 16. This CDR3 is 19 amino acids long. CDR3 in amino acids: CASSYLGGSGRTPVNEQFF. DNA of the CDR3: TGTGCCAGCAGTTACTTGGGTGGTAGCGGGAGAACCCCGGTCAATGAGCAGTTCTTC.

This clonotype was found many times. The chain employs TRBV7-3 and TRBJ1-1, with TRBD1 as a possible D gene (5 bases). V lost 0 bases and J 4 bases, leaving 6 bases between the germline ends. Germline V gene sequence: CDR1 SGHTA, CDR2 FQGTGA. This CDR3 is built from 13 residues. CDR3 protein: CASSLTGATEAFF. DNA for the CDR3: TGTGCCAGCAGCTTAACAGGGGCCACTGAAGCTTTCTTT.

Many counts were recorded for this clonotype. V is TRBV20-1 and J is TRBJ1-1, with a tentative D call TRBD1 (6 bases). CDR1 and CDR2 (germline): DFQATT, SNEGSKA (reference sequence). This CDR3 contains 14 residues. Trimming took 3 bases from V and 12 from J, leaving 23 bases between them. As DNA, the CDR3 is TGCAGTGCTAGCAATGAGGGGGGCGTCCTAGGGACTTTCTTT. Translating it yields CSASNEGGVLGTFF.

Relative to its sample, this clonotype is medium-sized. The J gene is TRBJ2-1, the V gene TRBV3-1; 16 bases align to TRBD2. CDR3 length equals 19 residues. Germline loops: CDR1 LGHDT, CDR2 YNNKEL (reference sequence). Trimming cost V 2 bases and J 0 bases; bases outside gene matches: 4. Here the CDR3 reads CASSQPGLAGGSSYNEQFF. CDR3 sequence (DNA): TGTGCCAGCAGCCAACCGGGACTAGCGGGAGGGAGCTCCTACAATGAGCAGTTCTTC.

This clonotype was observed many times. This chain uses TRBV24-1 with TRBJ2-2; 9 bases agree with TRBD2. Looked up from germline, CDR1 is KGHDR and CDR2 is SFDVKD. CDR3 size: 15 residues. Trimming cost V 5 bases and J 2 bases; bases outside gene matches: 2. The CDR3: CATSGTSANTGELFF. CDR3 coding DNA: TGTGCCACCAGTGGGACTAGCGCAAACACCGGGGAGCTGTTTTTT.

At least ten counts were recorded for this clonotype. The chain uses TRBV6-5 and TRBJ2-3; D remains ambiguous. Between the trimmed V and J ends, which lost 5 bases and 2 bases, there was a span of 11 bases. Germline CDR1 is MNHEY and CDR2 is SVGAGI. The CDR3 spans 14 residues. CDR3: CASSTTYLTDTQYF. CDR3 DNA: TGTGCCAGCAGTACCACGTACCTCACAGATACGCAGTATTTT.

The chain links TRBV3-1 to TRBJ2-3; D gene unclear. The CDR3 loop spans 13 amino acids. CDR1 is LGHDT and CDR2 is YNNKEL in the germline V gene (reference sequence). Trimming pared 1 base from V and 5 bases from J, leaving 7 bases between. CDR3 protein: CASSQVVEDTQYF. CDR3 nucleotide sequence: TGTGCCAGCAGCCAAGTTGTTGAAGATACGCAGTATTTT.

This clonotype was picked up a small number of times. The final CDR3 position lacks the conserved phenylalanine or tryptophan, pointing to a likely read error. The DNA for the CDR3 is TGTGCCAGCAGCTCCCTTGGGCGACAAGTTTATGGCTACACCATC. Its translation: CASSSLGRQVYGYTI. The chain links TRBV7-2 to TRBJ1-2; D is undetermined. The CDR3 is 15 residues long. Germline assignment: CDR1 SGHTA and CDR2 FQGNSA. Trimming took 4 bases from V and 5 from J, leaving 17 bases between them.

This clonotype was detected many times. CDR3 residues: CGVVLLQETQYF. CDR3 nucleotides: TGCGGAGTGGTTCTCCTCCAAGAGACCCAGTACTTC. The chain uses TRBV20-1 and TRBJ2-5; D uncertain. CDR3 length: 12 amino acids. Germline assignment: CDR1 DFQATT and CDR2 SNEGSKA (reference sequence).